A selection of T cell receptor beta chains follows, all from one sample in a study of blood T cells in healthy people across ages. From the 5' RACE reads, TCRdb called clonotypes with MiXCR, one entry per CDR3 protein. The sample includes some 900,000 distinct CDR3 sequences, around 30% seen only once; the top ten take 17%. Sequenced input: blood. The receptor source for this set is a woman aged 80 or over in good health. The CDR3 runs from the conserved cysteine through the conserved F or W. A D gene is named only where the DNA matches it firmly. Size tells how often a clone was seen (once, few, many) or the class of an expanded clone, and some rows leave it out.

D,size,V,J,DNA,CDR3
TRBD2,few,TRBV20-1,TRBJ2-1,TGCAGTGCTAGAGATCAAAGGCGGGGGGGGCGTTCCGATTTATGGGAGCAGTTCTTC,CSARDQRRGGRSDLWEQFF
-,-,TRBV5-1,TRBJ2-7,TGCGCCAGCAGCCCGACGACAGGTTCAAACTACGAGCAGTACTTC,CASSPTTGSNYEQYF
-,few,TRBV5-1,TRBJ1-1,TGCGCCAGCAGCTTGGCCAACTGGGGGCCGGACGCTGAAGCTTTCTTT,CASSLANWGPDAEAFF
-,many,TRBV7-8,TRBJ2-7,TGTGCCAGCAGCCCCTCGGGCACCACGTTGGAGCAGTACTTC,CASSPSGTTLEQYF
-,-,TRBV9,TRBJ2-7,TGTGCCAGCAGCGTCGCTGCTGGGGTGGGCTACGAGCAGTACTTC,CASSVAAGVGYEQYF
TRBD2,many,TRBV7-6,TRBJ2-1,TGTGCCAGCAGTGGACTAGCGGGGACCTACAATGAGCAGTTCTTC,CASSGLAGTYNEQFF
TRBD1,many,TRBV7-9,TRBJ1-2,TGTGCCAGCAGCTACGCCGGGACAGCCTACTATGGCTACACCTTC,CASSYAGTAYYGYTF
-,many,TRBV4-3,TRBJ1-1,TGCGCCAGCAGCCAGGGTATGAGGACTGAAGCTTTCTTT,CASSQGMRTEAFF
-,many,TRBV18,TRBJ2-1,TGTGCCAGCTCACCCAAGGGGGTTTACAATGAGCAGTTCTTC,CASSPKGVYNEQFF
TRBD2,-,TRBV27,TRBJ2-3,TGTGCCAGTCGACTAGCGGGAGGGTATGATACGCAGTATTTT,CASRLAGGYDTQYF
TRBD1,few,TRBV12-3/TRBV12-4,TRBJ1-5,TGTGCCAGCAGTTTTCTCAGAAGCTCGGACAGGGGATCTTCCAATCAGCCCCAGCATTTT,CASSFLRSSDRGSSNQPQHF
-,many,TRBV6-2/TRBV6-3,TRBJ2-7,TGTGCCAGCAGTTACAAGTGGGATTCCTACGAGCAGTACTTC,CASSYKWDSYEQYF
-,-,TRBV7-2,TRBJ2-4,TGTGCCAGCAGCTTAGCGTTATTGGGGAGCAAAAACATTCAGTACTTC,CASSLALLGSKNIQYF
-,-,TRBV28,TRBJ1-2,TGTGCCAGCAGTTTCCCCCCCCGGGGGGGCTATGGCTACACCTTC,CASSFPPRGGYGYTF
-,-,TRBV10-2,TRBJ1-1,TGCGCCAGCAGTGTACAGGGTAATTCGAACACTGAAGCTTTCTTT,CASSVQGNSNTEAFF
-,-,TRBV20-1,TRBJ2-5,TGCAGTGCTAGTAGGGAGCGTGGCCAGTACTTC,CSASRERGQYF
TRBD1,-,TRBV12-3/TRBV12-4,TRBJ1-4,TGTGCCAGCAGTTCAGACAGGGGAAGAAGTGAAAAACTGTTTTTT,CASSSDRGRSEKLFF
-,-,TRBV5-1,TRBJ2-7,TGCGCCAGCAGACCGTTCGACGCAAGCTACGAGCAGTACTTC,CASRPFDASYEQYF
-,few,TRBV19,TRBJ2-1,TGTGCCAGTAGTAAGAACCAGCACCCATACAATGAGCAGTTCTTC,CASSKNQHPYNEQFF
TRBD2,-,TRBV7-2,TRBJ2-7,TGTGCCAGCAGCTTAGATCCAATTATAGCGGGAGGGGGGAACGAGCAGTACTTC,CASSLDPIIAGGGNEQYF
TRBD1,-,TRBV5-1,TRBJ2-2,TGCGCCAGCAGCCAGGGGACAGTCGGGGAGCTGTTTTTT,CASSQGTVGELFF
-,many,TRBV19,TRBJ1-2,TGTGCCAGTAGTATCGGAGGGGTGAACTATGGCTACACCTTC,CASSIGGVNYGYTF
-,-,TRBV6-2/TRBV6-3,TRBJ2-4,TGTGCCAGCAGCCAAAGGAGCCGGTCGGCAAACATTCAGTACTTC,CASSQRSRSANIQYF
TRBD2,-,TRBV2,TRBJ2-5,TGTGCCAGCAGGACTAGCGGGGGGGTTAATGAGCAGTACTTC,CASRTSGGVNEQYF
-,many,TRBV6-6,TRBJ2-7,TGTGCCAGCAGAAAGACAGGCTACGAGCAGTACTTC,CASRKTGYEQYF
TRBD2,many,TRBV10-3,TRBJ2-1,TGTGCCATCACCGCAAGCGGGGCCCCCTCCTACAATGAGCAGTTCTTC,CAITASGAPSYNEQFF
TRBD1,-,TRBV29-1,TRBJ2-7,TGCAGCGCCGGACAGGGGACCTACGAGCAGTACTTC,CSAGQGTYEQYF
TRBD1,-,TRBV7-9,TRBJ1-4,TGTGCCAGCAGCCAAGACAGGGGGCGAAATCATGAAAAACTGTTTTTT,CASSQDRGRNHEKLFF
-,few,TRBV3-1,TRBJ2-3,TGTGCCAGCAGCCCAGTTCAGGGTTCAACTACGCAGTATTTT,CASSPVQGSTTQYF
-,-,TRBV12-3/TRBV12-4,TRBJ1-4,TGTGCCAGCAGTCGAGAGGAAAAACTGTTTTTT,CASSREEKLFF
TRBD2,many,TRBV5-5,TRBJ2-3,TGTGCCAGCAGCTTGGCCGGACTAGCGGGGTCAGATACGCAGTATTTT,CASSLAGLAGSDTQYF
TRBD2,few,TRBV5-4,TRBJ2-1,TGTGCCAGCAGCTTGCCTAGCGGGGGTGAGCAGTTCTTC,CASSLPSGGEQFF
-,-,TRBV21-1,TRBJ2-3,TGTGTCAGCAGCAAATCTCGGAGGGCAGACTTCCCTCCGGATACGCAGTATTTT,CVSSKSRRADFPPDTQYF
TRBD2,-,TRBV5-1,TRBJ2-3,TGCGCCAGCAGCTTGCGGGGGGGAGCACTTAGCACAGATACGCAGTATTTT,CASSLRGGALSTDTQYF
-,many,TRBV7-9,TRBJ2-6,TGTGCCAGCAGCGGGGGGACCCTATCTGGGGCCAACGTCCTGACTTTC,CASSGGTLSGANVLTF
-,few,TRBV6-2/TRBV6-3,TRBJ2-7,TGTGCCAGCCGCTCACGACTTGAGCAGTACTTC,CASRSRLEQYF
TRBD2,many,TRBV6-6,TRBJ2-1,TGTGCCAGCAGTGACCCTAGCGGGGGGGTGGATGAGCAGTTCTTC,CASSDPSGGVDEQFF
TRBD2,many,TRBV11-2,TRBJ2-5,TGTGCCAGCAGCTCTAGTTTTAGCGGGGGGATTCAAGAGACCCAGTACTTC,CASSSSFSGGIQETQYF
-,many,TRBV7-2,TRBJ2-3,TGTGCCAGCAGCTTGGGCGTGTTAGCGGAAACAGATACGCAGTATTTT,CASSLGVLAETDTQYF
TRBD1,-,TRBV20-1,TRBJ2-2,TGCAGTGCTAGAGGGTCTGAGGGGGCAATGGACACCGGGGAGCTGTTTTTT,CSARGSEGAMDTGELFF
TRBD2,many,TRBV7-2,TRBJ2-7,TGTGCCAGCAGCCGTCGGACTAGCGGGGGGCAAAGCTCCTACGAGCAGTACTTC,CASSRRTSGGQSSYEQYF
-,-,TRBV7-2,TRBJ1-2,TGTGCCAGCAGCTTAAGACAGGAGACTAACTATGGCTACACCTTC,CASSLRQETNYGYTF
TRBD2,-,TRBV20-1,TRBJ2-5,TGCAGTGCTAGCGGTCTCGGCCGGGGGGGAAGAGAGACCCAGTACTTC,CSASGLGRGGRETQYF
-,many,TRBV20-1,TRBJ1-2,TGCAGTGCTAGAGGGGGGCTCGGAGGGGATGGCTATGGCTACACCTTC,CSARGGLGGDGYGYTF
TRBD1,-,TRBV29-1,TRBJ1-1,TGCAGCGGGGACAGGGGAGAGATGACTGAAGCTTTCTTT,CSGDRGEMTEAFF
-,many,TRBV29-1,TRBJ1-1,TGCAGCGTCGCCGACTCGGGGGAGGCTGAAGCTTTCTTT,CSVADSGEAEAFF
TRBD1,many,TRBV5-1,TRBJ1-5,TGCGCCAGCAGTTTCGGACAGGGGGAAAATCAGCCCCAGCATTTT,CASSFGQGENQPQHF
TRBD1,-,TRBV29-1,TRBJ2-2,TGCAGCGTTACGGACAGGAGCACCGGGGAGCTGTTTTTT,CSVTDRSTGELFF
-,few,TRBV20-1,TRBJ1-4,TGCAGTGCTAGGGGCCTGACGGATGAAAAACTGTTTTTT,CSARGLTDEKLFF
-,-,TRBV27,TRBJ2-1,TGTGCCGGCAGTTTAAGGTTGGGGTTAATCAATGAGCAATTCTTC,CAGSLRLGLINEQFF
-,-,TRBV7-9,TRBJ2-5,TGTGCCAGCAGCTTAACGTTGGGGGGAGAGACCCAGTACTTC,CASSLTLGGETQYF
TRBD1,many,TRBV5-1,TRBJ2-7,TGCGCCAGCAACCAGGGGGCGACGGGGGATAACGAGCAGTACTTC,CASNQGATGDNEQYF
TRBD1,many,TRBV7-2,TRBJ1-2,TGTGCCAGCAGCTTGTGGGCGGGACAGAACTATGGCTACACCTTC,CASSLWAGQNYGYTF